This is a list of T cell receptor beta chains from one sample in a study of identical twins. In TCRdb, the 5' RACE reads were re-called with MiXCR into one record per CDR3 protein. The table shows 1.5 million to 2 million distinct CDR3 sequences, with less than 40% occurring only once. Sequencing was performed on cord blood. Receptors were obtained from a newborn girl in good health. Both conserved end residues are part of each CDR3. A D gene is named only where the DNA matches it firmly. Clone size is stated in some rows and not others, as once, few, many or a class when expanded.

abundance: many; d_gene: -; j_gene: TRBJ2-5; v_gene: TRBV2; CDR3aa: CASSFRRVQETQYF; CDR3nt: TGTGCCAGCAGTTTTCGGAGAGTACAAGAGACCCAGTACTTC
abundance: -; d_gene: TRBD2; j_gene: TRBJ2-3; v_gene: TRBV28; CDR3aa: CAGSFRAGGSTDTQYF; CDR3nt: TGTGCCGGCAGTTTTAGGGCGGGAGGCAGCACAGATACGCAGTATTTT
abundance: once; d_gene: TRBD2; j_gene: TRBJ2-7; v_gene: TRBV11-2; CDR3aa: CASSLISGRGYEQYF; CDR3nt: TGTGCCAGCAGCTTAATCAGCGGGAGAGGTTACGAGCAGTACTTC
abundance: -; d_gene: -; j_gene: TRBJ2-1; v_gene: TRBV2; CDR3aa: CASSASGLGTYNEQFF; CDR3nt: TGTGCCAGCAGTGCCTCGGGACTCGGGACCTACAATGAGCAGTTCTTC
abundance: few; d_gene: -; j_gene: TRBJ2-7; v_gene: TRBV25-1; CDR3aa: CASSEYSRRDRGLDEQYF; CDR3nt: TGTGCCAGCAGTGAATATAGTAGGAGAGACAGAGGTCTGGACGAGCAGTACTTC
abundance: -; d_gene: TRBD2; j_gene: TRBJ2-3; v_gene: TRBV20-1; CDR3aa: CSARTSGGAGNTDTQYF; CDR3nt: TGCAGTGCAAGGACTAGCGGGGGGGCCGGGAACACAGATACGCAGTATTTT
abundance: -; d_gene: -; j_gene: TRBJ2-7; v_gene: TRBV21-1; CDR3aa: CASSTKRYEQYF; CDR3nt: TGTGCCAGCAGCACTAAAAGATACGAGCAGTACTTC
abundance: -; d_gene: -; j_gene: TRBJ2-7; v_gene: TRBV5-1; CDR3aa: CASSSTGTATYEQYF; CDR3nt: TGCGCCAGCAGCTCAACCGGGACGGCGACCTACGAGCAGTACTTC
abundance: -; d_gene: TRBD2; j_gene: TRBJ2-3; v_gene: TRBV6-1; CDR3aa: CASSGGGLAGSVTTDTQYF; CDR3nt: TGTGCCAGCAGTGGGGGGGGACTAGCGGGATCGGTTACCACAGATACGCAGTATTTT
abundance: -; d_gene: -; j_gene: TRBJ1-2; v_gene: TRBV13; CDR3aa: CASSRAGFYGYTF; CDR3nt: TGTGCCAGCAGCCGAGCGGGCTTCTATGGCTACACCTTC
abundance: many; d_gene: -; j_gene: TRBJ1-2; v_gene: TRBV6-6; CDR3aa: CASSYSTGDYGYTF; CDR3nt: TGTGCCAGCAGTTACTCGACGGGGGACTATGGCTACACCTTC
abundance: many; d_gene: TRBD2; j_gene: TRBJ2-1; v_gene: TRBV2; CDR3aa: CASRGLATYNEQFF; CDR3nt: TGCGCCAGCAGGGGACTAGCCACCTACAATGAGCAGTTCTTC
abundance: -; d_gene: -; j_gene: TRBJ1-4; v_gene: TRBV29-1; CDR3aa: CSVARATNEKLFF; CDR3nt: TGCAGCGTTGCCCGTGCAACTAATGAAAAACTGTTTTTT
abundance: few; d_gene: TRBD2; j_gene: TRBJ2-7; v_gene: TRBV12-3/TRBV12-4; CDR3aa: CASSFGGRTSGINEQYF; CDR3nt: TGTGCCAGCAGTTTTGGAGGTCGGACTAGCGGGATAAATGAGCAGTACTTC
abundance: few; d_gene: TRBD1; j_gene: TRBJ2-3; v_gene: TRBV20-1; CDR3aa: CRIPGQMHTDTQYF; CDR3nt: TGCAGGATACCGGGACAGATGCACACAGATACGCAGTATTTT
abundance: few; d_gene: -; j_gene: TRBJ2-3; v_gene: TRBV27; CDR3aa: CASSPASYF; CDR3nt: TGTGCCAGCAGTCCTGCATCGTATTTT
abundance: few; d_gene: -; j_gene: TRBJ2-3; v_gene: TRBV4-1; CDR3aa: CASSQFPWTRGTDTQYF; CDR3nt: TGCGCCAGCAGCCAATTCCCGTGGACCCGTGGCACAGATACGCAGTATTTT
abundance: few; d_gene: -; j_gene: TRBJ2-1; v_gene: TRBV24-1; CDR3aa: CATSDLVFREQFF; CDR3nt: TGTGCCACCAGTGATTTGGTTTTCCGGGAGCAGTTCTTC
abundance: few; d_gene: TRBD1; j_gene: TRBJ2-1; v_gene: TRBV15; CDR3aa: CATSRFDRGTYNEQFF; CDR3nt: TGTGCCACCAGCAGATTCGACAGGGGTACTTACAATGAGCAGTTCTTC
abundance: -; d_gene: -; j_gene: TRBJ2-1; v_gene: TRBV6-1; CDR3aa: CASSESPGRSYEQFF; CDR3nt: TGTGCCAGCAGTGAATCCCCAGGACGGAGCTACGAGCAGTTCTTC
abundance: -; d_gene: -; j_gene: TRBJ2-1; v_gene: TRBV20-1; CDR3aa: CSARDRDSKNNEQFF; CDR3nt: TGCAGTGCTAGAGATAGGGACTCGAAGAACAATGAGCAGTTCTTC
abundance: -; d_gene: -; j_gene: TRBJ2-7; v_gene: TRBV5-1; CDR3aa: CASSLVPNIYEQYF; CDR3nt: TGCGCCAGCAGCTTGGTGCCGAATATCTACGAGCAGTACTTC
abundance: -; d_gene: -; j_gene: TRBJ2-7; v_gene: TRBV2; CDR3aa: CASMGGLPHEQYF; CDR3nt: TGTGCCAGCATGGGTGGGTTACCCCACGAGCAGTACTTC
abundance: many; d_gene: -; j_gene: TRBJ1-2; v_gene: TRBV5-1; CDR3aa: CASSLDRAYGYTF; CDR3nt: TGCGCCAGCAGCTTGGACAGGGCCTATGGCTACACCTTC
abundance: many; d_gene: -; j_gene: TRBJ2-5; v_gene: TRBV24-1; CDR3aa: CATSDPSQETQYF; CDR3nt: TGTGCCACCAGTGATCCCTCACAAGAGACCCAGTACTTC
abundance: -; d_gene: TRBD1; j_gene: TRBJ1-2; v_gene: TRBV6-6; CDR3aa: CASSWDRGRDRYTF; CDR3nt: TGTGCCAGCAGCTGGGACAGGGGGCGGGATCGCTACACCTTC
abundance: -; d_gene: -; j_gene: TRBJ1-3; v_gene: TRBV7-2; CDR3aa: CASSPLASGNTIYF; CDR3nt: TGTGCCAGCAGCCCTCTCGCCTCTGGAAACACCATATATTTT
abundance: -; d_gene: TRBD2; j_gene: TRBJ2-1; v_gene: TRBV20-1; CDR3aa: CSAGALGTRDREQFF; CDR3nt: TGCAGTGCAGGGGCGCTCGGGACTAGAGATCGTGAGCAGTTCTTC